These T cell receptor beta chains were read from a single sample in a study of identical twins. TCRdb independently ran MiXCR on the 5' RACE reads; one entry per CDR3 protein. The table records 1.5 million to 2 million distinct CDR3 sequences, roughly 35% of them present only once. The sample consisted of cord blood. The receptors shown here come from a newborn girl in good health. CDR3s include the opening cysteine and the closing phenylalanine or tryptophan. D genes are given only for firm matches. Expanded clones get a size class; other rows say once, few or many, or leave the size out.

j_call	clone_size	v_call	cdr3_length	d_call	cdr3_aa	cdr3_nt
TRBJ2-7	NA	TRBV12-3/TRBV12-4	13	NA	CASTAGPPYEQYF	TGTGCCAGCACCGCGGGACCTCCTTACGAGCAGTACTTC
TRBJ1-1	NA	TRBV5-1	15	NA	CASSLGATMNTEAFF	TGCGCCAGCAGCTTGGGGGCAACTATGAACACTGAAGCTTTCTTT
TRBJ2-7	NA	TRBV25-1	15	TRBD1	CASSEWGQGMHEQYF	TGTGCCAGCAGTGAATGGGGACAGGGAATGCATGAGCAGTACTTC
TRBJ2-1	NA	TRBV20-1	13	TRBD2	CSAGTKVYNEQFF	TGCAGTGCTGGGACTAAGGTCTACAATGAGCAGTTCTTC
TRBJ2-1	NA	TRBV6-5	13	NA	CASRGIRSNEQFF	TGTGCCAGCAGAGGGATCCGGAGCAATGAGCAGTTCTTC
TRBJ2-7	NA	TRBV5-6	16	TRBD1	CASSRRDSPPYNEQYF	TGTGCCAGCAGCCGTAGGGACAGCCCTCCCTACAATGAGCAGTACTTC
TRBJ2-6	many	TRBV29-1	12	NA	CSVGSGANVLTF	TGCAGCGTTGGCTCTGGGGCCAACGTCCTGACTTTC
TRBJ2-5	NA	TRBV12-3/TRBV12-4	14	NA	CASREAGARETQYF	TGTGCCAGCAGGGAAGCGGGCGCGAGAGAGACCCAGTACTTC
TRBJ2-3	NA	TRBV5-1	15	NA	CASNLGRVTTDTQYF	TGCGCCAGCAACCTGGGAAGGGTTACCACAGATACGCAGTATTTT
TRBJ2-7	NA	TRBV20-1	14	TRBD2	CSARPGTSSYEQYF	TGCAGTGCTAGGCCCGGGACTAGCTCCTACGAGCAGTACTTC
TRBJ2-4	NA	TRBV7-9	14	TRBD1	CASMLNRGSHIQYF	TGTGCCAGCATGCTAAACAGGGGTAGTCACATTCAGTACTTC
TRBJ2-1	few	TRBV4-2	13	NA	CASSQAPLDEQFF	TGTGCCAGCAGCCAAGCCCCGTTGGATGAGCAGTTCTTC
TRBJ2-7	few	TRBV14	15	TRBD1	CASSAGQGGSYEQYF	TGTGCCAGCAGCGCGGGACAGGGGGGATCCTACGAGCAGTACTTC
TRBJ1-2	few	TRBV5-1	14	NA	CASSADSYLRGYTF	TGCGCCAGCAGCGCGGACAGCTACTTAAGGGGCTACACCTTC
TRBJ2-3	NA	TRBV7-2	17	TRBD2	CASSRTSGGRGTDTQYF	TGTGCCAGCAGCCGGACTAGCGGGGGGCGGGGCACAGATACGCAGTATTTT
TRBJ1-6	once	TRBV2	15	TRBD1	CASTLDRGDNSPLHF	TGTGCCAGCACCCTCGACAGGGGCGATAATTCACCCCTCCACTTT
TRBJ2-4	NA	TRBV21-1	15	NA	CASSTGGRTKNIQYF	TGTGCCAGCAGCACGGGGGGGCGGACCAAAAACATTCAGTACTTC
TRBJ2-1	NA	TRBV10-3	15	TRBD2	CAISELILAGGEQFF	TGTGCCATCAGTGAGTTAATACTAGCGGGAGGTGAGCAGTTCTTC
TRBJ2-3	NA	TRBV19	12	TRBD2	CASSGGAGTQYF	TGTGCCAGTAGCGGGGGGGCCGGTACGCAGTATTTT
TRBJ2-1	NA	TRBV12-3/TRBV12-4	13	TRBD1	CATQGEINNEQFF	TGTGCCACCCAGGGGGAAATTAACAATGAGCAGTTCTTC
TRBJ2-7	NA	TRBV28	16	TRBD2	CASSLSRGSGNYEQYF	TGTGCCAGCAGTCTCAGCCGGGGTAGCGGGAACTACGAGCAGTACTTC
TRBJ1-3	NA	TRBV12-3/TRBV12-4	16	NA	CASREGGPFSGNTIYF	TGTGCCAGCAGGGAAGGGGGGCCCTTCTCTGGAAACACCATATATTTT
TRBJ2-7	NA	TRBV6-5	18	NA	CASSYSSLGTLSSYEQYF	TGTGCCAGCAGTTACTCGAGTTTAGGCACCCTGAGCTCCTACGAGCAGTACTTC
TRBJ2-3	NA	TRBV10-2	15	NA	CASTGPGTSTDTQYF	TGCGCCAGCACTGGGCCGGGGACTAGCACAGATACGCAGTATTTT
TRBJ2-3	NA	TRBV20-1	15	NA	CGASPLLDSTDTQYF	TGCGGTGCTAGCCCCCTCCTCGACAGCACAGATACGCAGTATTTT
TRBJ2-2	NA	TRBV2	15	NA	CASRVGPLNTGELFF	TGTGCCAGCAGAGTGGGACCCCTGAACACCGGGGAGCTGTTTTTT
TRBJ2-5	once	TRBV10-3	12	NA	CAIKGNQETQYF	TGTGCCATCAAGGGGAACCAGGAGACCCAGTACTTC
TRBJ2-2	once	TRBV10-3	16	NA	CAISDLGRTNTGELFF	TGTGCCATCAGTGATCTTGGGCGTACTAACACCGGGGAGCTGTTTTTT
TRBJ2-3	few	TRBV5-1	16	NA	CASSLGSGLDTDTQYF	TGCGCCAGCAGCTTGGGTTCGGGACTCGACACAGATACGCAGTATTTT